This is a list of T cell receptor beta chains from one sample in a study of cytomegalovirus exposure and HLA in healthy donors. TCRdb's table, derived via immunoSEQ multiplex PCR, lists solely in-frame clones and lacks some. This sample yields more than 150,000 clones, of which around three quarters are seen a single time; over 2% belongs to the top ten. Sequencing used PBMCs. Receptor source: a woman aged 30 to 39 in good health and CMV-seropositive. Both conserved end residues are part of each CDR3. D genes are given only for firm matches. Only part of the rows carry a size: once, few, many, or a class if the clone is expanded.

TRBV6-6,TRBJ1-1,TRBD1,-,CASSTQGDGTEAFF,TGTGCCAGCAGCACACAGGGGGACGGCACTGAAGCTTTCTTT
TRBV28,TRBJ1-2,TRBD1,-,CASRQGQGRDGYTF,TGTGCCAGCAGACAGGGACAGGGAAGGGATGGCTACACCTTC
TRBV11-3,TRBJ1-1,-,-,CASSLTPTVDAFF,TGTGCCAGCAGCCTGACACCGACGGTTGATGCTTTCTTT
TRBV5-1,TRBJ2-7,TRBD2,-,CASSSPSGGGEQYF,TGCGCCAGCAGCTCACCAAGCGGGGGGGGCGAGCAGTACTTC
TRBV19,TRBJ2-7,-,-,CASSIRGYEQYF,TGTGCCAGTAGTATACGGGGGTACGAGCAGTACTTC
TRBV7-2,TRBJ1-4,TRBD1,-,CASSSHRDSMKLFF,TGTGCCAGCAGCTCCCACCGGGACAGCATGAAGCTGTTTTTT
TRBV10-3,TRBJ1-5,-,once,CAIREGGVASTQHF,TGTGCCATCAGGGAAGGGGGGGTGGCCTCGACCCAGCATTTT
TRBV30,TRBJ1-5,TRBD1,-,CAWSVKGARINQPQHF,TGTGCCTGGAGTGTAAAGGGGGCGAGGATCAATCAGCCCCAGCATTTT
TRBV19,TRBJ2-7,-,few,CASSQTGRENYEQYF,TGTGCCAGTAGTCAAACCGGACGGGAGAACTACGAGCAGTACTTC
TRBV19,TRBJ1-1,TRBD1,few,CASSPSGTGGTEAFF,TGTGCCAGTAGCCCCTCCGGGACAGGAGGAACTGAAGCTTTCTTT
TRBV4-1,TRBJ1-5,TRBD1,-,CASSQGRTGGGPQHF,TGCGCCAGCAGCCAAGGGAGGACAGGGGGGGGACCCCAGCATTTT
TRBV5-1,TRBJ2-2,TRBD1,-,CASSLASGGTGELFF,TGCGCCAGCAGCTTGGCCTCAGGGGGCACCGGGGAGCTGTTTTTT
TRBV5-6,TRBJ2-7,-,-,CASSWSRGPYEQYF,TGTGCCAGCAGCTGGAGCAGGGGCCCCTACGAGCAGTACTTC
TRBV2,TRBJ1-5,-,-,CASSEEGGHGQPQHF,TGTGCCAGCAGTGAAGAGGGGGGGCATGGTCAGCCCCAGCATTTT
TRBV9,TRBJ2-3,TRBD1,-,CASSVAPQGQGADTQYF,TGTGCCAGCAGCGTAGCCCCCCAGGGACAGGGGGCGGATACGCAGTATTTT
TRBV10-2,TRBJ1-1,TRBD1,few,CASTQGDTEAFF,TGCGCCAGCACACAGGGGGACACTGAAGCTTTCTTT
TRBV28,TRBJ1-2,-,-,CASGAPGFYGYTF,TGTGCCAGCGGAGCCCCAGGGTTCTATGGCTACACCTTC
TRBV10-3,TRBJ2-3,TRBD2,few,CAISPGLAGADTQYF,TGTGCCATCAGCCCGGGACTAGCGGGGGCAGATACGCAGTATTTT
TRBV6-6,TRBJ2-1,TRBD2,once,CASMPSGGAYNEQFF,TGTGCCAGCATGCCTAGCGGGGGGGCATACAATGAGCAGTTCTTC
TRBV11-3,TRBJ2-3,TRBD2,-,CASSRGGSTDTQYF,TGTGCCAGCAGCCGGGGGGGGTCCACAGATACGCAGTATTTT
TRBV7-9,TRBJ1-3,TRBD1,-,CASSIRDRVSSGNTIYF,TGTGCCAGCAGCATCCGGGACAGGGTGAGCTCTGGAAACACCATATATTTC
TRBV5-6,TRBJ2-6,-,-,CASSLGTHSSGANVLTF,TGTGCCAGCAGCTTAGGGACACACTCCTCTGGGGCCAACGTCCTGACTTTC
TRBV25-1,TRBJ1-6,TRBD1,once,CASSERDRVNSPLHF,TGTGCCAGCAGTGAAAGGGACAGGGTTAATTCACCCCTCCACTTT
TRBV5-5,TRBJ1-5,TRBD1,-,CASSLVTGTGGWGNQPQHF,TGTGCCAGCAGCTTGGTAACCGGGACAGGGGGTTGGGGCAATCAGCCCCAGCATTTT